The rows below give T cell receptor beta chains drawn from one sample of a study of blood T cell repertoires in COVID-19. Profiling relied on immunoSEQ multiplex PCR, and the TCRdb table lists in-frame clones only, not all of them. The table shows some 190,000 clones, with 70% to 80% occurring only once. Specimen: PBMCs or T cells enriched from blood (not recorded which). These receptors originate from a man aged 55 to 70 who had been exposed to COVID-19. The CDR3 runs from the conserved cysteine through the conserved F or W.

J gene	V gene	CDR3 protein
TRBJ1-4	TRBV28	CASSPPIPGQLYEKLFF
TRBJ2-2	TRBV11-3	CASSGGGVFYANTGELFF
TRBJ1-5	TRBV29-1	CSVAMAGANQPQHF
TRBJ1-5	TRBV7-9	CASSLQGGSGNQPQHF
TRBJ2-1	TRBV11-3	CASSTRDRAEYNEQFF
TRBJ1-1	TRBV30	CAWSVLTEAFF
TRBJ1-2	TRBV6-6	CASSHPGQERVGYGYTF
TRBJ1-4	TRBV12-3/TRBV12-4	CASTPRGEKLFF
TRBJ1-1	TRBV6-1	CASSEGRGQVNTEAFF
TRBJ2-5	TRBV7-2	CASSVGDQSGGQETQYF
TRBJ1-2	TRBV30	CAWNNYGYTF
TRBJ1-4	TRBV5-4	CASSPGRTGPNEKLFF
TRBJ1-6	TRBV27	CASRVDFSYNSPLHF
TRBJ1-5	TRBV6-5	CASTGGPSNQPQHF
TRBJ2-3	TRBV7-2	CASSLAGGRTDTQYF
TRBJ1-2	TRBV5-4	CASSEAPGLNYGYTF
TRBJ2-7	TRBV18	CASSKDRGAYEQYF
TRBJ2-1	TRBV9	CASSVALAGDNEQFF
TRBJ1-4	TRBV2	CASSDIWGTNEKLFF
TRBJ1-1	TRBV11-2	CASRRTGGRYTEAFF
TRBJ2-7	TRBV7-8	CASSLGQGMYEQYF
TRBJ1-5	TRBV7-2	CASSPRQSNQPQHF
TRBJ2-3	TRBV6-4	CASSEGGILNTQYF
TRBJ2-5	TRBV5-1	CASSRGGQGAGPEETQYF
TRBJ1-1	TRBV5-1	CASRYTGDTEAFF
TRBJ1-5	TRBV27	CASSSERGTYSNQPQHF
TRBJ2-1	TRBV28	CASRDLRLNEQFF
TRBJ2-2	TRBV11-2	CASSLVGLVRPGDTGELFF
TRBJ1-5	TRBV18	CASSSTGQGNQPQHF
TRBJ1-2	TRBV4-1	CASSPEGTGRARSGYTF
TRBJ2-5	TRBV3-1/TRBV3-2	CASSQSRDGVKTQYF
TRBJ2-2	TRBV6-5	CASSYSIDGGTGELFF
TRBJ1-1	TRBV12-5	CASGRDPGQNTEAFF
TRBJ1-2	TRBV2	CASTGTDYGYTF
TRBJ2-3	TRBV9	CASSAGGTSSTDTQYF
TRBJ1-5	TRBV2	CASSLLGTGFNQPQHF
TRBJ2-2	TRBV11-3	CASSFNRASTGELFF
TRBJ2-1	TRBV2	CASRLASSYNEQFF
TRBJ2-5	TRBV5-1	CASSFGGSGETQYF
TRBJ1-3	TRBV9	CASSVVDTSSGNTIYF
TRBJ1-1	TRBV11-2	CASSLGGTSFEAFF
TRBJ2-1	TRBV7-3	CASSLIGGRANRFF
TRBJ2-5	TRBV11-3	CASSKGDIRETQYF
TRBJ2-3	TRBV2	CASSEPAGGPTDTQYF
TRBJ1-1	TRBV7-9	CASSLPGDTEAFF
TRBJ1-1	TRBV7-2	CATNPPVATEAFF